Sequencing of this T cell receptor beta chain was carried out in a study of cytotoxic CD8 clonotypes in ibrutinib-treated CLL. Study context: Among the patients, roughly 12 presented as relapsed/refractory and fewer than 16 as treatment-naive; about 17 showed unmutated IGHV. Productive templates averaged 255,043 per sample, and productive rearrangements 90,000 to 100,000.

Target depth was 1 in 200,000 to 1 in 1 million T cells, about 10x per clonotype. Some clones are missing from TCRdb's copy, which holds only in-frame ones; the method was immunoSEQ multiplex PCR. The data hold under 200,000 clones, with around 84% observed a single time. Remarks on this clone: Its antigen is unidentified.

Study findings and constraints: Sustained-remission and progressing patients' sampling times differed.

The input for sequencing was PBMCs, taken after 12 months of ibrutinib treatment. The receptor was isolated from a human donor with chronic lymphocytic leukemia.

The CDR3 DNA sequence: TGTGCCAGCTCACCAAGGAAAGCGGGAGCCGGGGAGCTGTTTTTT. It encodes CASSPRKAGAGELFF. The gene calls are TRBV18 and TRBJ2-2, with 8 bases lining up with TRBD2. In germline, CDR1 is KGHSH, CDR2 LQKENI. CDR3 length: 15 amino acids. The trim removed 2 bases at V and 6 bases at J, leaving 5 bases unmatched.